This TCR beta chain is from a study of blood T cell repertoires in COVID-19. Study information: Donors in the United States, Italy and Spain gave samples during acute or convalescent COVID-19. In each case, the material was cDNA or gDNA derived from T cells, B-cell-depleted T cells, or PBMCs.

The data were produced by immunoSEQ multiplex PCR, yet TCRdb's version contains in-frame clones alone and is incomplete. The data show about 65,000 clones, around four fifths seen once. CDR1 and CDR2 from the germline V gene are MDHEN and SYDVKM. The V and J ends lost 5 bases and 0 bases respectively, with 26 bases between them. CDR3 length: 21 amino acids. The chain couples TRBV28 to TRBJ1-6; D perhaps matches TRBD1 (6 bases). The receptor was derived from a human donor in a cohort sampled during active COVID-19. The sample taken for sequencing was peripheral blood. CDR3 region: CASSPGLRGSRGLSYNSPLHF. The DNA for the CDR3 is TGTGCCAGCAGTCCGGGCCTTCGTGGTTCCAGGGGCCTCTCCTATAATTCACCCCTCCACTTT.